The 15 T cell receptor beta chains below come from one sample, sequenced in a study of blood T cell repertoires in COVID-19. Libraries were prepared by immunoSEQ multiplex PCR; TCRdb keeps only in-frame clonotypes and omits some of them. The sample includes approximately 290,000 clones, more than 85% of them seen just once. Material for sequencing was peripheral blood. These receptors were obtained from a man younger than 45 with acute or convalescent COVID-19.

This chain links TRBV27 with TRBJ2-1, with 8 bases lining up with TRBD2. With V trimmed by 2 bases and J by 6 bases, 3 bases remained unmatched. This CDR3 is 14 amino acids long. Germline assignment: CDR1 MNHEY and CDR2 SMNVEV (reference sequence). CDR3 in amino acids: CASSLGLALNEQFF. Written as DNA, the CDR3 is TGTGCCAGCAGTTTAGGACTAGCCCTCAATGAGCAGTTCTTC.

The CDR3 protein is CASSLIISYGQGNSPLHF. The DNA for the CDR3 is TGTGCCAGCAGTTTGATAATAAGCTACGGTCAGGGGAATTCACCCCTCCACTTT. J is TRBJ1-6 and V is TRBV28; D might be TRBD1 (6 bases). The CDR3 length is 18 residues. The V gene's germline CDR1 is MDHEN and CDR2 SYDVKM. With 3 bases removed from V and 7 bases from J, the gap between germline ends came to 22 bases.

This chain connects TRBV7-9 to TRBJ1-2; D is perhaps TRBD1 (5 bases). The CDR3 is made up of 15 amino acids. Germline V lookup: CDR1 SEHNR, CDR2 FQNEAQ (reference sequence). Trimming removed 2 bases from V and 7 bases from J, with 17 bases in between. The CDR3 DNA reads as TGTGCCAGCAGCTTAATAGGACAAAAGTTGTTTGGCTACACCTTC. Residues: CASSLIGQKLFGYTF.

This clone is a singleton in its sample. V gene TRBV27 combines with J gene TRBJ1-1, with a possible D match to TRBD1 (5 bases). The CDR3 loop spans 14 amino acids. V was cut by 7 bases and J by 3 bases, with 15 bases left in between. From germline, CDR1 is MNHEY and CDR2 SMNVEV (reference sequence). CDR3 region: CASTSQGRDTEAFF. The CDR3 coding sequence is TGTGCCAGCACCTCTCAGGGAAGGGACACTGAAGCTTTCTTT.

The rearrangement joins TRBV12-5 to TRBJ2-1; a possible D gene is TRBD1 (6 bases). Deletions cut 9 bases from V and 0 bases from J, with 12 bases between. This CDR3 spans 14 amino acids. Germline V gene data show CDR1 as LGHNT and CDR2 as FRNRAP. CDR3 loop: CARTAGASYNEQFF. CDR3 sequence (DNA): TGTGCTAGAACTGCAGGGGCCTCCTACAATGAGCAGTTCTTC.

The chain combines TRBV5-1 with TRBJ1-1; TRBD1 matches 7 bases. The ends lost 2 bases at V and 5 bases at J; junction bases unmatched: 9. There are 15 residues in the CDR3. Germline lookup yields CDR1 SGHRS and CDR2 YFSETQ. CDR3 sequence (DNA): TGCGCCAGCAGCTTTATTCGAGGGGGCCAAACTGAAGCTTTCTTT. The encoded protein is CASSFIRGGQTEAFF. Full variable domain (rest looked up from reference TRBV5-1 and TRBJ1-1): KAGVTQTPRYLIKTRGQQVTLSCSPISGHRSVSWYQQTPGQGLQFLFEYFSETQRNKGNFPGRFSGRQFSNSRSEMNVSTLELGDSALYLCASSFIRGGQTEAFFGQGTRLTVV.

The chain links TRBV9 to TRBJ1-3; 8 bases align to TRBD1. Germline loops: CDR1 SGDLS, CDR2 YYNGEE. CDR3 size: 15 residues. V lost 3 bases, J lost 3 bases, and 5 bases stayed unmatched. As DNA, the CDR3 is TGTGCCAGCAGCGGCCAGGGGGCGCTTGGAAACACCATATATTTT. As protein: CASSGQGALGNTIYF.

This clone came up once. The chain couples TRBV28 to TRBJ2-6; D not resolved. The CDR3 consists of 15 residues. V lost 7 bases, J lost 0 bases, and 10 bases lay in between. Germline CDR1 MDHEN, CDR2 SYDVKM. For the CDR3, the DNA is TGTGCCAGCACCTTCAGGCGCTCTGGGGCCAACGTCCTGACTTTC. Translated, it gives CASTFRRSGANVLTF.

J is TRBJ2-2 and V is TRBV19, with a tentative D call TRBD2 (5 bases). The CDR3 totals 12 residues. Trimming left V 6 bases short and J 8 bases short, with 10 bases between. Germline V gene lookup returns CDR1 LNHDA and CDR2 SQIVND (reference sequence). The CDR3 is CASRLAAGELFF. The DNA of the CDR3 is TGTGCCAGTAGGCTAGCAGCGGGGGAGCTGTTTTTT. The full variable domain, with the rest looked up from reference TRBV19 and TRBJ2-2, is DGGITQSPKYLFRKEGQNVTLSCEQNLNHDAMYWYRQDPGQGLRLIYYSQIVNDFQKGDIAEGYSVSREKKESFPLTVTSAQKNPTAFYLCASRLAAGELFFGEGSRLTVL.

The chain recombines TRBV12-1 with TRBJ1-3. TRBV12-1 is a listed pseudogene. This CDR3 region has 16 residues. As DNA, the CDR3 is TGTGCCAGCACCTACCCGATCGGGGGATTAGGAAACACCATATATTTT. It encodes CASTYPIGGLGNTIYF.

This chain uses TRBV30 with TRBJ2-3; tentative D call: TRBD2 (5 bases). CDR3 size: 12 residues. Germline V gives CDR1 GTSNPN, CDR2 SVGIG (reference sequence). Trimming left V 1 base short and J 9 bases short, with 11 bases between. CDR3 nucleotides: TGTGCCTGGAGTGGGGCAGCGGAGACGCAGTATTTT. Amino acid sequence: CAWSGAAETQYF.

The chain joins TRBV7-3 to TRBJ2-1; 8 bases are shared with TRBD2. Germline loops: CDR1 SGHTA, CDR2 FQGTGA. The CDR3 contains 14 residues. The V gene end was trimmed by 4 bases and the J gene end by 12 bases; junction bases not matched to a gene: 11. DNA for the CDR3: TGTGCCAGCAGCTCAAGGGTTGGCGGGGGGCGGCAGTTCTTC. It yields the protein CASSSRVGGGRQFF.

The genes are TRBV6-1 and TRBJ1-5; the D gene is possibly TRBD1 (6 bases). The CDR3 totals 18 residues. Trimming took 0 bases from V and 0 from J, leaving 15 bases between them. Germline lookup yields CDR1 MNHNS and CDR2 SASEGT. DNA for the CDR3: TGTGCCAGCAGTGAAGCGGTCTGGGGGCTTAGTAGCAATCAGCCCCAGCATTTT. Protein product: CASSEAVWGLSSNQPQHF.

The chain recombines TRBV27 with TRBJ2-3; 10 bases agree with TRBD2. The germline V gene encodes CDR1 MNHEY and CDR2 SMNVEV (reference sequence). The V segment lost 7 bases and the J segment 5 bases; nucleotides outside the gene matches: 6. This CDR3 contains 14 residues. The CDR3 loop reads CASTISGGGDTQYF. DNA of the CDR3: TGTGCCAGCACTATCAGCGGGGGGGGAGATACGCAGTATTTT.

This chain links TRBV28 with TRBJ2-1, with 11 positions matching TRBD2. V lost 2 bases to trimming and J lost 7 bases; unmatched junction nucleotides: 7. In germline, CDR1 is MDHEN, CDR2 SYDVKM. There are 16 residues in the CDR3. DNA for the CDR3: TGTGCCAGCAGTTTACTTAGCGGGGGGGCCAGGAATGAGCAGTTCTTC. This gives the protein CASSLLSGGARNEQFF.